A single sample gave rise to the 7 T cell receptor beta chains below, sequenced in a study of blood T cell repertoires in COVID-19. Generated by immunoSEQ multiplex PCR, the TCRdb table keeps only in-frame clones and is missing some. Of hundreds of thousands of clones in the sample, 80% to 90% were seen once. Sequencing was done on a sample of peripheral blood. The receptor set was obtained from a woman in her thirties with active or convalescent COVID-19.

J is TRBJ2-7 and V is TRBV5-4; 9 bases fit TRBD1. The CDR3 loop spans 13 amino acids. Germline V gene data show CDR1 as SGHNT and CDR2 as YYREEE (reference sequence). V shed 7 bases and J 2 bases; nucleotides not matched to a gene: 4. CDR3 DNA sequence: TGTGCCAGCGGGGACAGGGTGACCTACGAGCAGTACTTC. Translating it yields CASGDRVTYEQYF.

The chain recombines TRBV19 with TRBJ1-1, with D tentatively TRBD1 (6 bases). Germline CDR1 and CDR2: LNHDA and SQIVND (reference sequence). The CDR3 runs to 13 residues. V was cut by 3 bases and J by 4 bases, with 9 bases left in between. DNA of the CDR3: TGTGCCAGTAGTATCTCCAGGGGCACTGAAGCTTTCTTT. Translation: CASSISRGTEAFF.

Written as DNA, the CDR3 is TGCGCCAGCAGCTTAGCAGGGTTGGACAATCAGCCCCAGCATTTT. Protein product: CASSLAGLDNQPQHF. The chain joins TRBV5-1 to TRBJ1-5; D may be TRBD1 (5 bases). Germline CDR1 reads SGHRS; CDR2 reads YFSETQ. This CDR3 has 15 amino acids. With 2 bases removed from V and 3 bases from J, the gap between germline ends came to 12 bases. Full variable domain (outside the CDR3, taken from reference TRBV5-1 and TRBJ1-5): KAGVTQTPRYLIKTRGQQVTLSCSPISGHRSVSWYQQTPGQGLQFLFEYFSETQRNKGNFPGRFSGRQFSNSRSEMNVSTLELGDSALYLCASSLAGLDNQPQHFGDGTRLSIL.

The chain links TRBV19 to TRBJ1-4; possibly TRBD1 for D (5 bases). The germline V gene encodes CDR1 LNHDA and CDR2 SQIVND (reference sequence). This CDR3 is built from 13 residues. The V and J ends lost 3 bases and 8 bases respectively, with 10 bases between them. CDR3 residues: CASSMSGREKLFF. CDR3 in DNA: TGTGCCAGTAGTATGTCAGGGCGAGAAAAACTGTTTTTT.

In its sample, this clone was seen once. V gene TRBV6-2 or TRBV6-3 combines with J gene TRBJ1-2; no reliable D call. Trimming removed 0 bases at V and 0 bases at J, with 8 bases between. CDR1 and CDR2 (germline): MNHEY, SVGEGT. CDR3 length: 15 residues. CDR3 sequence reads: CASSYSIQSNYGYTF. As DNA, the CDR3 is TGTGCCAGCAGTTACTCCATACAGTCTAACTATGGCTACACCTTC.

The chain recombines TRBV4-1 with TRBJ1-1; TRBD1 agrees at 9 bases. This CDR3 has 15 residues. Trimming took 0 bases from V and 7 from J; bases not matched to a gene: 6. Germline loops: CDR1 MGHRA, CDR2 YSYEKL. For the CDR3, the DNA is TGCGCCAGCAGCCAAGAAGAGACAGGGGGGAATGAAGCTTTCTTT. Residues: CASSQEETGGNEAFF.

This clone was counted a single time. The chain is built from TRBV5-4 and TRBJ2-7; 7 positions agree with TRBD2. V was pared by 2 bases and J by 3 bases, with 8 bases of the junction left unmatched. CDR3 length: 15 residues. Germline V gene data show CDR1 as SGHNT and CDR2 as YYREEE (reference sequence). CDR3 sequence: CASSLEASGNYEQYF. In nucleotides, the CDR3 is TGTGCCAGCAGCTTAGAGGCTAGCGGAAACTACGAGCAGTACTTC.